Shown below are 3 T cell receptor beta chains from a single sample sequenced in a study of T cells after yellow fever vaccination. Each CDR3 protein is one row after TCRdb ran MiXCR on the 5' RACE reads. The data contain 250,000 or so distinct CDR3 sequences, less than 8.5% of them singletons. This material consisted of CD4+ T cells sorted from PBMCs, taken 15 days after the yellow fever booster vaccination. The receptors stem from a young man who received the YFV17D yellow fever vaccine.

Here the CDR3 DNA reads TGTGCCAGCAGCACACAACAGGGGGCCTATGGCTACACCTTC. Its translation: CASSTQQGAYGYTF. The chain links TRBV7-2 to TRBJ1-2; 9 bases match TRBD1. The CDR3 totals 14 residues. Trimming at V came to 5 bases and at J to 4 bases, leaving 5 bases not matched to a gene. The germline gives CDR1 SGHTA, CDR2 FQGNSA. Looking up the rest from reference TRBV7-2 and TRBJ1-2 gives the full variable domain: GAGVSQSPSNKVTEKGKDVELRCDPISGHTALYWYRQSLGQGLEFLIYFQGNSAPDKSGLPSDRFSAERTGGSVSTLTIQRTQQEDSAVYLCASSTQQGAYGYTFGSGTRLTVV.

The CDR3 sequence: CASLTRGLDTEAFF. The CDR3 nucleotides read TGTGCCAGCCTCACGCGGGGGCTTGACACTGAAGCTTTCTTT. This sequence joins TRBV6-2 or TRBV6-3 and TRBJ1-1; possibly TRBD1 for D (6 bases). The CDR3 spans 14 residues. Between the trimmed V and J ends, which lost 8 bases and 3 bases, there was a span of 16 bases. Germline V CDR1 and CDR2: MNHEY, SVGEGT.

The chain recombines TRBV20-1 with TRBJ1-1; 7 nucleotides match TRBD1. J lost 5 bases, V lost 3 bases, and 9 bases had no gene match. The germline V gene encodes CDR1 DFQATT and CDR2 SNEGSKA (reference sequence). This CDR3 comprises 14 residues. In nucleotides, the CDR3 is TGCAGTGCTAGTTCTAGGACAGGTAAAACTGAAGCTTTCTTT. This gives the protein CSASSRTGKTEAFF.